This is a list of T cell receptor beta chains from one sample in a study of cytomegalovirus exposure and HLA in healthy donors. The data were produced by immunoSEQ multiplex PCR, yet TCRdb's version contains in-frame clones alone and is incomplete. The sample carries about 140,000 clones, about 85% recorded once. The sample was PBMCs. Source of these receptors: a boy between 2 and 15 years old in good health and CMV-seronegative. The CDR3 runs from the conserved cysteine through the conserved F or W. A D gene is named only where the DNA matches it firmly. Clone size is given for some rows only: seen once, a few or many times, or a class if the clone is expanded.

>16|TRBV19|NA|TRBJ1-5|TRBD1
CASSTRTGGYEQPQHF
TGTGCCAGTAGTACCCGGACAGGGGGATATGAGCAGCCCCAGCATTTT
>15|TRBV4-1|NA|TRBJ2-7|TRBD2
CASSQGLRETHEQYF
TGCGCCAGCAGCCAAGGTTTGCGGGAGACACACGAGCAGTACTTC
>15|TRBV5-6|few|TRBJ1-4|TRBD1
CASSFRGLANEKLFF
TGTGCCAGCAGCTTCAGGGGGCTAGCTAATGAAAAACTGTTTTTT
>16|TRBV7-2|NA|TRBJ1-6|NA
CASSFRGSSYNSPLHF
TGTGCCAGCAGCTTCCGGGGGAGCTCCTATAATTCACCCCTCCACTTT
>14|TRBV2|NA|TRBJ1-2|TRBD1
CASRDRQGLGGYTF
TGTGCCAGCAGGGACCGACAGGGTTTGGGCGGCTACACCTTC
>16|TRBV7-3|NA|TRBJ2-5|NA
CASSPTGRGSGETQYF
TGTGCCAGCAGCCCCACGGGAAGGGGGTCGGGGGAGACCCAGTACTTC
>16|TRBV4-3|NA|TRBJ2-5|NA
CASSQDLLVGLETQYF
TGCGCCAGCAGCCAAGATCTGCTAGTCGGCCTAGAGACCCAGTACTTC
>19|TRBV15|NA|TRBJ2-6|NA
CATSRDLMRGGLGANVLTF
TGTGCCACCAGCAGAGATCTTATGAGGGGGGGGCTTGGGGCCAACGTCCTGACTTTC
>14|TRBV2|NA|TRBJ2-2|TRBD1
CASRTEDRPGELFF
TGTGCCAGCAGGACCGAGGACAGGCCCGGGGAGCTGTTTTTT
>12|TRBV10-3|NA|TRBJ2-1|NA
CAISVSGDEQFF
TGTGCCATCAGTGTATCAGGTGATGAGCAGTTCTTC
>15|TRBV6-5|NA|TRBJ1-6|TRBD1
CASSYSDRENSPLHF
TGTGCCAGCAGCTACTCGGACAGGGAAAATTCACCCCTCCACTTT
>18|TRBV11-2|NA|TRBJ1-1|TRBD1
CASSPKIPGQGKDTEAFF
TGTGCCAGCAGCCCCAAAATCCCGGGACAGGGAAAGGACACTGAAGCTTTCTTT
>15|TRBV27|NA|TRBJ2-1|NA
CASSARQGGIREQFF
TGTGCCAGCAGTGCCCGCCAGGGCGGGATACGCGAGCAGTTCTTC
>14|TRBV19|NA|TRBJ2-7|TRBD2
CASSGTSENYEQYF
TGTGCCAGTAGCGGGACTAGCGAGAACTACGAGCAGTACTTC
>14|TRBV12-5|NA|TRBJ1-1|TRBD1
CASGLAGQGAEAFF
TGTGCTAGTGGTTTGGCCGGACAGGGCGCTGAAGCTTTCTTT
>14|TRBV2|few|TRBJ2-5|TRBD2
CASSDLAGRETQYF
TGTGCCAGCAGTGATTTAGCGGGGCGGGAGACCCAGTACTTC
>13|TRBV14|NA|TRBJ1-1|TRBD1
CASIRTGNTEAFF
TGTGCCAGTATCCGGACAGGGAACACTGAAGCTTTCTTT
>14|TRBV29-1|NA|TRBJ2-7|TRBD1
CSVGKGQGSYEQYF
TGCAGCGTCGGAAAGGGACAGGGCTCCTACGAGCAGTACTTC
>14|TRBV6-5|NA|TRBJ2-7|TRBD2
CASSLTSGGYEQYF
TGTGCCAGCAGTTTGACTAGCGGGGGCTACGAGCAGTACTTC
>16|TRBV5-4|NA|TRBJ2-1|TRBD2
CASSLAFSGSYNEQFF
TGTGCCAGCAGCTTGGCCTTTAGCGGGAGCTACAATGAGCAGTTCTTC
>15|TRBV28|NA|TRBJ1-2|TRBD1
CASSSGQGVLYGYTF
TGTGCCAGCAGCTCGGGACAGGGTGTGCTCTATGGCTACACCTTC
>12|TRBV6-5|NA|TRBJ1-1|NA
CASSFMNTEAFF
TGTGCCAGCAGCTTTATGAACACTGAAGCTTTCTTT
>16|TRBV10-3|NA|TRBJ2-1|NA
CAISESVTASYNEQFF
TGTGCCATCAGTGAGAGTGTGACTGCCTCCTACAATGAGCAGTTCTTC
>19|TRBV18|NA|TRBJ2-2|NA
CASSPRNRGTTQITGELFF
TGTGCCAGCTCACCACGAAACAGGGGGACTACTCAGATCACCGGGGAGCTGTTTTTT
>15|TRBV9|NA|TRBJ1-2|NA
CASSVGTAVNYGYTF
TGTGCCAGCAGCGTAGGGACAGCCGTTAACTATGGCTACACCTTC
>15|TRBV27|NA|TRBJ2-7|TRBD2
CASSLRLAGTYEQYF
TGTGCCAGCAGTTTAAGGCTAGCGGGGACCTACGAGCAGTACTTC
>15|TRBV9|NA|TRBJ2-7|TRBD2
CASSTEAGPIYEQYF
TGTGCCAGCAGTACCGAAGCGGGACCTATCTACGAGCAGTACTTC
>13|TRBV5-4|NA|TRBJ2-3|NA
CASRLASVDTQYF
TGTGCCAGCAGGCTAGCTAGCGTTGATACGCAGTATTTT
>17|TRBV5-4|NA|TRBJ2-3|NA
CASSFSPMSGGTDTQYF
TGTGCCAGCAGCTTCAGTCCCATGTCCGGGGGCACAGATACGCAGTATTTT
>16|TRBV14|NA|TRBJ2-5|TRBD2
CASSLLAGGGWETQYF
TGTGCCAGCAGCCTGCTAGCGGGAGGGGGCTGGGAGACCCAGTACTTC
>15|TRBV6-5|NA|TRBJ1-5|NA
CASSRGARGNQPQHF
TGTGCCAGCAGTCGGGGGGCGAGGGGCAATCAGCCCCAGCATTTT
>14|TRBV6-5|NA|TRBJ2-3|TRBD2
CASSGLAGADTQYF
TGTGCCAGCAGTGGACTAGCGGGAGCAGATACGCAGTATTTT
>17|TRBV18|NA|TRBJ1-5|NA
CASSPSGADRYNQPQHF
TGTGCCAGCTCACCGTCCGGGGCCGACAGGTACAATCAGCCCCAGCATTTT
>13|TRBV2|NA|TRBJ2-1|TRBD2
CASKRGAHNEQFF
TGTGCCAGCAAGCGGGGGGCCCACAATGAGCAGTTCTTC
>17|TRBV5-1|NA|TRBJ2-3|TRBD2
CASSDALAGASTDTQYF
TGCGCCAGCAGCGATGCGCTAGCGGGGGCCTCCACAGATACGCAGTATTTT
>17|TRBV19|NA|TRBJ2-2|NA
CASSTPGRGIDTGELFF
TGTGCCAGTAGTACCCCCGGCAGGGGCATCGACACCGGGGAGCTGTTTTTT
>14|TRBV6-1|NA|TRBJ2-7|NA
CASSEFLAVYEQYF
TGTGCCAGCAGTGAATTTCTTGCGGTCTACGAGCAGTACTTC
>15|TRBV6-5|NA|TRBJ1-5|TRBD1
CASSPRQGGNQPQHF
TGTGCCAGCAGTCCAAGACAGGGAGGCAATCAGCCCCAGCATTTT
>15|TRBV11-2|NA|TRBJ2-6|NA
CASSHTGTGANVLTF
TGTGCCAGCAGCCATACAGGGACTGGGGCCAACGTCCTGACTTTC
>16|TRBV7-2|NA|TRBJ1-5|TRBD1
CASSGDRHYSNQPQHF
TGTGCCAGCTCCGGGGACAGACATTATAGCAATCAGCCCCAGCATTTT
>14|TRBV28|NA|TRBJ2-5|NA
CASSLRDPQETQYF
TGTGCCAGCAGTTTACGAGATCCTCAAGAGACCCAGTACTTC
>13|TRBV28|NA|TRBJ1-1|NA
CASSWGRGTEAFF
TGTGCCAGCAGTTGGGGCAGGGGCACTGAAGCTTTCTTT
>15|TRBV12-5|NA|TRBJ2-1|NA
CASGLQPGEFNEQFF
TGTGCTAGTGGTTTGCAACCGGGAGAGTTCAATGAGCAGTTCTTC
>12|TRBV6-1|few|TRBJ1-1|TRBD1
CETGSLNTEAFF
TGTGAGACAGGGTCCCTAAACACTGAAGCTTTCTTT
>16|TRBV7-6|NA|TRBJ2-3|TRBD1
CASSLGTGASTDTQYF
TGTGCCAGCAGCTTGGGGACAGGTGCTAGCACAGATACGCAGTATTTT
>15|TRBV6-5|NA|TRBJ2-7|NA
CASSHLTALAYEQYF
TGTGCCAGCAGTCACCTGACAGCGCTAGCCTACGAGCAGTACTTC
>13|TRBV7-3|NA|TRBJ2-1|NA
CASSQTEYNEQFF
TGTGCCAGCAGCCAGACTGAATACAATGAGCAGTTCTTC